This T cell receptor (beta chain) is from a study of read filtering for tumor transcriptome and immune sequencing. Study-level information: Revised staging placed 8 patients in R-ISS I, roughly 16 in II, 7 in III. DNase treatment preceded whole-transcriptome library preparation. TCR-mapped reads were about 4 to 11 million with IR-seq versus about 85 to 1,300 with RNA-seq.

Molecular barcoded adaptors covering alpha/delta and beta/gamma chains were used on roughly 400 ng RNA. TCRdb called the reads again in MiXCR, with one record for every CDR3 protein. This table holds more than 30,000 distinct CDR3 sequences, about 14% found once. Study observations and caveats: Correlation between methods rose after single-read clonotypes were removed.

In its sample, this clonotype was seen many times. Its matching antigen is unknown. V was pared by 0 bases and J by 0 bases, with 9 bases between. The length of the CDR3 is 15 residues. The TCR was taken from a donor over 35 with multiple myeloma. The chain has TRBV23-1 and TRBJ2-7, with unresolved D. TRBV23-1 falls under the ORF class, with uncertain function. The sequencing sample was made of a population of CD138-negative cells sorted from bone marrow. CDR3 in DNA: TGCGCCAGCAGTCAATCGTCCATGAGCTCCTACGAGCAGTACTTC. This sequence encodes CASSQSSMSSYEQYF.